This is a list of T cell receptor beta chains from one sample in a study of T cell repertoires and leukemia-associated antigens. Via MiXCR, TCRdb re-called the 5' RACE reads, giving one row per CDR3 protein. The data contain roughly 12,000 distinct CDR3 sequences, approximately 43% of them singletons. For these TCRs, the target antigens are not known. The sample taken for sequencing was CD3+ T cells sorted from blood and cultured. The source is a female donor in good health. Both conserved end residues are part of each CDR3. The D gene is left open where the match is weak. Clone size is not always given. Where it is, it says once, few, many or a class for expanded clones.

clone size	D gene	V gene	J gene	CDR3 DNA	CDR3 protein
.	.	TRBV10-3	TRBJ2-5	TGTGCCACCATAGGAGGAGGAGAGACCCAGTACTTC	CATIGGGETQYF
.	TRBD2	TRBV9	TRBJ2-3	TGTGCCAGCAGCGTTAGCGGGTCCACAGATACGCAGTATTTT	CASSVSGSTDTQYF
medium-sized	.	TRBV5-1	TRBJ1-5	TGCGCCAGCAGCTTGGGGTTTGGTCAGCCCCAGCATTTT	CASSLGFGQPQHF
large	TRBD2	TRBV20-1	TRBJ2-5	TGCAGTGCTAGAGATCGATGGCGGGAGGGGAAGGAGACCCAGTACTTC	CSARDRWREGKETQYF
few	.	TRBV20-1	TRBJ2-1	TGCAGTGCTAGAGATTGGCAGGGGGGACATAGGAATGAGCAGTTCTTC	CSARDWQGGHRNEQFF
.	TRBD2	TRBV20-1	TRBJ2-5	TGCAGTGTCGCGAATAGCGGGAGGTTTGAGACCCAGTACTTC	CSVANSGRFETQYF
.	.	TRBV28	TRBJ2-5	TGTGCCAGCAGTTTATTTGGGGTCCTGCGGGGCAAGACCCAGTACTTC	CASSLFGVLRGKTQYF
few	TRBD2	TRBV20-1	TRBJ2-5	TGCAGTGTTTTTGCGGGAGTTATCCAAGAGACCCAGTACTTC	CSVFAGVIQETQYF
.	.	TRBV28	TRBJ1-1	TGTGTCAGCAGTCCCCTGGGGTTGGACAGAGACACTGAAGCTTTCTTT	CVSSPLGLDRDTEAFF
medium-sized	TRBD1	TRBV7-8	TRBJ1-1	TGTGCCAGCAGCTTAGTTCCGACAGGGCGTTCTGAAGCTTTCTTT	CASSLVPTGRSEAFF
.	.	TRBV21-1	TRBJ2-3	TGTGCCAGCAGCACATACATTTTGGGGGGAGGCCCCCCCCACACAGATACGCAGTATTTT	CASSTYILGGGPPHTDTQYF
many	.	TRBV7-3	TRBJ2-1	TGTGCCAGCAGCTTGACAAGAAACAATGAGCAGTTCTTC	CASSLTRNNEQFF
.	TRBD1	TRBV18	TRBJ1-1	TGTGCCGGCTCCCCAGGACAGGGTCAACGGGGGACTGAAGCTTTCTTT	CAGSPGQGQRGTEAFF
.	.	TRBV27	TRBJ1-2	TGTGCCAGCAGTTTAGGGGGGGGAGCTAACTATGGCTGCGCCTTC	CASSLGGGANYGCAF
many	TRBD1	TRBV7-2	TRBJ2-1	TGTGCCAGCAGCTTAACAGGGGGCGCACAGTACAATGAGCAGTTCTTC	CASSLTGGAQYNEQFF
few	TRBD1	TRBV15	TRBJ1-1	TGTGCCACCGACCCGACAGGGCTGAACACTGAAGCTTTCTTT	CATDPTGLNTEAFF
medium-sized	.	TRBV5-1	TRBJ2-2	TGCGCCAGCAGCTTGGCCGGCAGACCCGGGGAGCTGTTTTTT	CASSLAGRPGELFF
medium-sized	.	TRBV7-2	TRBJ2-5	TGTGCCAGCAGCTTAGCTGGTGCTAGCCCCGAGACCCAGTACTTC	CASSLAGASPETQYF